The clone carrying this T cell receptor beta chain was observed a few times. The CDR3 loop spans 14 amino acids. V lost 7 bases to trimming and J lost 2 bases; unmatched junction nucleotides: 4. Per germline, CDR1 ENHRY and CDR2 SYGVKD. These data come from a study of identical twins. TCRdb ran MiXCR on the 5' RACE reads and lists one entry per CDR3 protein. The data hold 400,000 to 650,000 distinct CDR3 sequences, with roughly 21% observed a single time. The same sample was also studied in work on T cells expressing NK-cell markers. That report notes: A handful of donors showed these clonotypes also leading the CD3+CD56-NKG2C+ fraction. There remained a lack of clarity about HCMV specificity of expanded NKG2C+ T cell clones.

Sequencing was done on a sample of CD4+ T cells sorted from blood. This sequence was found in a woman aged 18-29 years in good health. The chain recombines TRBV10-3 with TRBJ2-3; 9 bases are shared with TRBD2. The CDR3 DNA sequence: TGTGCCATCAACCAGCGGGGGGACACAGATACGCAGTATTTT. Protein product: CAINQRGDTDTQYF.